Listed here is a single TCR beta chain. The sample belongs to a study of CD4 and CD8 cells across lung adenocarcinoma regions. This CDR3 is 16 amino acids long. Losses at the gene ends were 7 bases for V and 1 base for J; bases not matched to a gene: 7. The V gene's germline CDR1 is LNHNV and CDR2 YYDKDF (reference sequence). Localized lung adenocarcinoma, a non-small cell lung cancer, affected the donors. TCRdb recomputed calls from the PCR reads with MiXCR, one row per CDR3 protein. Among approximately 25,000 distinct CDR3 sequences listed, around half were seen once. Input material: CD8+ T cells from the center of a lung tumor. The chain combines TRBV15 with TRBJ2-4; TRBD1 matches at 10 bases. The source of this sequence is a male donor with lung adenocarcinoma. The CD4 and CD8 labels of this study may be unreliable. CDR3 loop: CATTSDRGPAKNIQYF. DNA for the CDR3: TGTGCCACCACCAGCGACAGGGGGCCTGCCAAAAACATTCAGTACTTC.